The T cell receptor beta chain described here comes from a study of TIL therapy for anti-PD-1-resistant metastatic lung cancer. Sequencing used immunoSEQ v3. Measured with immunoSEQ multiplex PCR; TCRdb has only the in-frame clones, and not every one. The table has 35,000 to 55,000 clones, around 80% seen once; the top ten hold approximately 16%. As to time point: pre-treatment sample, taken before nivolumab and TIL therapy. The V end was cut by 2 bases, the J end by 3 bases, with 10 bases between. Looked up from germline, CDR1 is GTSNPN and CDR2 is SVGIG (reference sequence). CDR3 length equals 13 residues.

This TCR derives from a man aged 65 to 79 with non-small cell lung cancer. J is TRBJ1-2 and V is TRBV30, with a possible D match to TRBD1 (5 bases). The sequencing used blood, collected at baseline. The CDR3 sequence is CAWSKGFDYGYTF. The DNA of the CDR3 is TGTGCCTGGAGTAAGGGGTTCGACTATGGCTACACCTTC.